These 22 T cell receptor beta chains came from one sample sequenced in a study of OX40 agonist ivuxolimab in advanced cancers. Generated by immunoSEQ multiplex PCR, the TCRdb table keeps only in-frame clones and is missing some. The sample shows more than 2,000 clones, approximately 83% of them seen only once. This specimen was CD4+ or CD8+ T cells sorted from blood, taken in a trial of the OX40 agonist ivuxolimab. Every receptor here comes from an adult with an advanced solid tumor such as melanoma, head and neck, liver or kidney cancer.

This chain joins TRBV19 and TRBJ1-1; 7 nucleotides agree with TRBD1. CDR1 is LNHDA, CDR2 SQIVND, per germline (reference sequence). The CDR3 extends over 15 amino acids. Trimming cost V 3 bases and J 3 bases; bases outside gene matches: 7. In nucleotides, the CDR3 is TGTGCCAGTAGTATCCAGGGGGATAGGGACACTGAAGCTTTCTTT. It encodes CASSIQGDRDTEAFF.

The genes are TRBV6-1 and TRBJ2-7, with D tentatively TRBD1 (5 bases). With 2 bases removed from V and 0 bases from J, the gap between germline ends came to 8 bases. The length of the CDR3 is 14 residues. The germline CDR1 and CDR2 sequences are MNHNS and SASEGT. Written as DNA, the CDR3 is TGTGCCAGCAGTGAATGGGGCACCTCCTACGAGCAGTACTTC. The encoded protein is CASSEWGTSYEQYF.

This clone was found a few times. The chain employs TRBV5-1 and TRBJ1-2; 8 nucleotides align to TRBD1. V gave up 4 bases and J gave up 4 bases; unmatched junction bases: 6. The CDR3 extends over 14 amino acids. Looked up from germline, CDR1 is SGHRS and CDR2 is YFSETQ. Here the CDR3 reads CASSGTGNTYGYTF. In DNA, the CDR3 is TGCGCCAGCAGCGGGACAGGAAACACCTATGGCTACACCTTC.

The chain links TRBV19 to TRBJ2-1, with D tentatively TRBD1 (6 bases). V dropped 3 bases and J dropped 5 bases, with 26 bases sitting between them. The length of the CDR3 is 19 residues. CDR1 is LNHDA, CDR2 SQIVND, per germline (reference sequence). The CDR3 sequence: CASSILSHLDRLGNNEQFF. CDR3 DNA sequence: TGTGCCAGTAGTATCCTTTCACATTTAGACAGGTTGGGTAACAATGAGCAGTTCTTC.

This chain connects TRBV12-5 to TRBJ1-3, with D unresolved. The CDR3 is 14 residues long. Trimming cost V 6 bases and J 9 bases, with 18 bases left between them. The V gene's germline CDR1 is LGHNT and CDR2 FRNRAP. The CDR3 nucleotides are TGTGCTAGTGGGGGAACCTCCCTGTACAGCACCATATATTTT. Protein product: CASGGTSLYSTIYF.

This chain joins TRBV15 and TRBJ2-1; D perhaps matches TRBD2 (6 bases). Germline loops: CDR1 LNHNV, CDR2 YYDKDF (reference sequence). This CDR3 comprises 15 residues. Trimming pared 0 bases from V and 15 bases from J, leaving 21 bases between. The CDR3 bases are TGTGCCACCAGCAGAGATAAGGGGACTCTCGATCACCCGTTCTTC. This encodes CATSRDKGTLDHPFF. Drawing the rest from reference TRBV15 and TRBJ2-1, the complete variable domain is DAMVIQNPRYQVTQFGKPVTLSCSQTLNHNVMYWYQQKSSQAPKLLFHYYDKDFNNEADTPDNFQSRRPNTSFCFLDIRSPGLGDTAMYLCATSRDKGTLDHPFFGPGTRLTVL.

The chain joins TRBV4-2 to TRBJ1-2; TRBD1 matches at 7 bases. Germline V gene sequence: CDR1 LGHNA, CDR2 YNFKEQ. This CDR3 spans 13 amino acids. Trimming took 3 bases from V and 4 from J; bases not matched to a gene: 2. The CDR3 sequence is CASSQDRIYGYTF. CDR3 coding DNA: TGTGCCAGCAGCCAGGACAGGATCTATGGCTACACCTTC.

The CDR3 DNA sequence: TGTGCCAGCAGTTTTGTGGGGGACAATCAGCCCCAGCATTTT. The encoded protein is CASSFVGDNQPQHF. This chain connects TRBV6-6 to TRBJ1-5; a possible D gene is TRBD1 (5 bases). Per germline, CDR1 MNHNY and CDR2 SVGAGI (reference sequence). This CDR3 is built from 14 residues. V was shortened by 4 bases and J by 3 bases, with 10 bases between the two germline ends.

The J gene is TRBJ2-1, the V gene TRBV5-5, with 8 bases that match TRBD2. The CDR3 is 14 amino acids. The V gene's germline CDR1 is SGHKS and CDR2 YYEKEE (reference sequence). Germline trimming cut 7 bases from V and 10 bases from J; bases unmatched to any gene: 13. The CDR3 sequence: CASPGASGQREQFF. The CDR3 region has the DNA TGTGCCAGCCCTGGGGCTAGCGGGCAGAGGGAGCAGTTCTTC.

In DNA, the CDR3 is TGTGCCAGCAGTTTTTCCGACAGATTCTATGGCTACACCTTC. Translation: CASSFSDRFYGYTF. V usage is TRBV27 and J usage is TRBJ1-2; D may be TRBD1 (5 bases). Trimming pared 3 bases from V and 4 bases from J, leaving 12 bases between. The CDR3 spans 14 residues. Germline-derived CDR1 and CDR2 are MNHEY and SMNVEV (reference sequence).

The chain is built from TRBV9 and TRBJ1-1; a weak D match, TRBD1 (6 bases). The germline gives CDR1 SGDLS, CDR2 YYNGEE. The ends were cut back, 0 bases at V and 11 bases at J, with 20 bases in the middle. The CDR3 loop spans 15 amino acids. CDR3 residues: CASSVEGGRGAVAFF. CDR3 bases: TGTGCCAGCAGCGTAGAAGGGGGACGTGGGGCAGTTGCTTTCTTT.

The gene calls are TRBV5-5 and TRBJ2-1, with 7 positions matching TRBD2. The trim removed 0 bases at V and 5 bases at J, leaving 5 bases unmatched. From germline, CDR1 is SGHKS and CDR2 YYEKEE (reference sequence). CDR3 length: 15 amino acids. CDR3: CASSLGLARNNEQFF. In nucleotides, the CDR3 is TGTGCCAGCAGCTTGGGACTAGCTAGAAACAATGAGCAGTTCTTC. Based on the CDR3 plus reference TRBV5-5 and TRBJ2-1, the full variable domain is DAGVTQSPTHLIKTRGQQVTLRCSPISGHKSVSWYQQVLGQGPQFIFQYYEKEERGRGNFPDRFSARQFPNYSSELNVNALLLGDSALYLCASSLGLARNNEQFFGPGTRLTVL.

The table lists this clone with a count of one. The chain recombines TRBV27 with TRBJ1-1; D is unresolved. V lost 2 bases to trimming and J lost 4 bases, with 8 bases between them. The CDR3 has 13 amino acids. Germline loops: CDR1 MNHEY, CDR2 SMNVEV (reference sequence). This CDR3 is CASSLGVGTEAFF. In DNA, the CDR3 is TGTGCCAGCAGTTTAGGCGTGGGCACTGAAGCTTTCTTT.

This clone showed up just once. V usage is TRBV5-1 and J usage is TRBJ1-5; perhaps TRBD1 as D (5 bases). V was cut by 4 bases and J by 1 base, with 15 bases left in between. The CDR3 length is 16 residues. CDR1 is SGHRS, CDR2 YFSETQ, per germline. CDR3 nucleotides: TGCGCCAGCAGCGAGGGACTCGTCGGGAGCAATCAGCCCCAGCATTTT. It translates to CASSEGLVGSNQPQHF.

This chain links TRBV9 with TRBJ2-3, with 10 positions matching TRBD2. V lost 0 bases to trimming and J lost 4 bases; unmatched junction nucleotides: 5. The CDR3 contains 16 residues. CDR1 is SGDLS and CDR2 is YYNGEE in the germline V gene. As DNA, the CDR3 is TGTGCCAGCAGCGTAGCTACTAGCGGGGCACCAGATACGCAGTATTTT. Its protein product is CASSVATSGAPDTQYF. Full variable domain (missing parts from reference TRBV9 and TRBJ2-3): DSGVTQTPKHLITATGQRVTLRCSPRSGDLSVYWYQQSLDQGLQFLIQYYNGEERAKGNILERFSAQQFPDLHSELNLSSLELGDSALYFCASSVATSGAPDTQYFGPGTRLTVL.

This chain connects TRBV9 to TRBJ1-6; D remains unclear. From germline, CDR1 is SGDLS and CDR2 YYNGEE. This CDR3 spans 14 amino acids. The ends were cut back, 4 bases at V and 7 bases at J, with 12 bases in the middle. The DNA of the CDR3 is TGTGCCAGCAGCCCGCCAGCCAACAATTCACCCCTCCACTTT. Residues: CASSPPANNSPLHF.

The chain's CDR3 is CSVEDRPPSTDTQYF. The DNA for the CDR3 is TGCAGCGTTGAGGACAGGCCACCTAGCACAGATACGCAGTATTTT. The J gene is TRBJ2-3, the V gene TRBV29-1; 7 bases align to TRBD1. Unmatched junction bases numbered 6, after V lost 3 bases and J lost 0 bases. The CDR3 sequence is 15 residues long. Germline CDR1 is SQVTM and CDR2 is ANQGSEA.

V usage is TRBV7-2 and J usage is TRBJ2-1; possible D gene TRBD2, 5 bases. The germline V and J ends were trimmed by 3 bases and 9 bases, with 9 bases remaining between them. This CDR3 is 12 amino acids long. The germline V gene encodes CDR1 SGHTA and CDR2 FQGNSA. CDR3: CASSFTRVEQFF. The CDR3 DNA sequence: TGTGCCAGCAGCTTTACTAGGGTTGAGCAGTTCTTC.

The chain couples TRBV29-1 to TRBJ2-2; 10 bases line up with TRBD1. Germline CDR1 and CDR2: SQVTM and ANQGSEA. Trimming cost V 6 bases and J 5 bases; bases outside gene matches: 9. CDR3 length: 15 amino acids. In nucleotides, the CDR3 is TGCAGCGTGTGGCAGGGACAGGGGAAAACCGGGGAGCTGTTTTTT. Protein product: CSVWQGQGKTGELFF.

The chain links TRBV7-9 to TRBJ2-5; tentative D call: TRBD2 (6 bases). Germline V lookup: CDR1 SEHNR, CDR2 FQNEAQ (reference sequence). The CDR3 covers 12 residues. Trimming took off 5 bases at V and 9 bases at J, with 13 bases between the two ends. CDR3 in DNA: TGTGCCAGCAGCAGACGCCAGCGGGCCCAGTACTTC. It translates to CASSRRQRAQYF.

The V and J genes are TRBV2 and TRBJ1-5, with 7 bases that match TRBD1. The CDR3 spans 12 residues. Losses at the gene ends were 4 bases for V and 7 bases for J; bases not matched to a gene: 1. The germline gives CDR1 SNHLY, CDR2 FYNNEI. CDR3 in amino acids: CASSVTGQPQHF. In DNA form, the CDR3 reads TGTGCCAGCAGTGTGACAGGGCAGCCCCAGCATTTT.

The chain employs TRBV6-1 and TRBJ2-1; the match to TRBD1 covers 11 bases. Germline V CDR1 and CDR2: MNHNS, SASEGT. The J segment lost 7 bases and the V segment lost 9 bases, leaving 11 bases of the junction unmatched. This CDR3 has 15 residues. The CDR3 DNA sequence: TGTGCCAGTGTTTATAGCGGGACAGGGGGAAATGAGCAGTTCTTC. It translates to CASVYSGTGGNEQFF.